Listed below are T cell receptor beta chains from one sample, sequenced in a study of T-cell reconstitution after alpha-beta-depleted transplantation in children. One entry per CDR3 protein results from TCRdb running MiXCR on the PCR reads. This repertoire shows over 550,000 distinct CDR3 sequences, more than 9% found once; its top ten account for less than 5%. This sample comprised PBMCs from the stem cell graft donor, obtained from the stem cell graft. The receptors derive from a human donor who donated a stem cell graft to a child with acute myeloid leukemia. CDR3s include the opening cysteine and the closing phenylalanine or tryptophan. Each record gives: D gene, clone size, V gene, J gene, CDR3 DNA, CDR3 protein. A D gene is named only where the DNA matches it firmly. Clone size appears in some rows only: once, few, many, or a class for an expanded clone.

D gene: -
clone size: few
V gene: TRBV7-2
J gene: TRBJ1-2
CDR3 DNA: TGTGCCAGCAGCTTGGGACGGCCTAACTATGGCTACACCTTC
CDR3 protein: CASSLGRPNYGYTF

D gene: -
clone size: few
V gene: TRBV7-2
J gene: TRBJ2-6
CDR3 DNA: TGTGCCAGCTCCGGGGCCAACGTCCTGACTTTC
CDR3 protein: CASSGANVLTF

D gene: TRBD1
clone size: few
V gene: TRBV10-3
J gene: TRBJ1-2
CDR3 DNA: TGTGCCATCAGTGAGACTCCGACGGGACAGTCCTATGGCTACACCTTC
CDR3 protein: CAISETPTGQSYGYTF

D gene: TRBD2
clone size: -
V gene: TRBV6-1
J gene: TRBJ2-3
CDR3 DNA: TGTGCCGGGGAGGGGAACACAGATACGCAGTATTTT
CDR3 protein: CAGEGNTDTQYF

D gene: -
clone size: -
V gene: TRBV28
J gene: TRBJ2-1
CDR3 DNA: TGTGCCAGCAGCCCCCCCGCGCGTGAGCAGTTCTTC
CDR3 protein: CASSPPAREQFF

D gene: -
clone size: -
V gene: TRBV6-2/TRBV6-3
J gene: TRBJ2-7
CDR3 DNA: TGTGCCAGCAGTTACGGCAGGGGCTACGAGCAGTACTTC
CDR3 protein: CASSYGRGYEQYF

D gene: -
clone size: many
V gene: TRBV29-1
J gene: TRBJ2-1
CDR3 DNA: TGCAGCGTTGGGTGGGCTTACAATGAGCAGTTCTTC
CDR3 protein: CSVGWAYNEQFF

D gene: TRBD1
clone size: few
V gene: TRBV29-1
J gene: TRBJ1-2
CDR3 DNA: TGCAGCGTTGTCACAGGGGCATGGAACTATGGCTACACCTTC
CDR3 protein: CSVVTGAWNYGYTF

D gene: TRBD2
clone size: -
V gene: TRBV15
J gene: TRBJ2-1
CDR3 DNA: TGTGCCACCAGCAGAGTCTTGTGGTTAGCGGGAGGGTACAATGAGCAGTTCTTC
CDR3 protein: CATSRVLWLAGGYNEQFF

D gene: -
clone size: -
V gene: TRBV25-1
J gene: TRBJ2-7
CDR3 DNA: TGTGCCAGCAGTGCTCCCGGGGTCTACGAGCAGTACTTC
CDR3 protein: CASSAPGVYEQYF

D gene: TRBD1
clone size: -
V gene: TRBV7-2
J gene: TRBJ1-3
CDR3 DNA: TGTGCCAGCAGCTCTGGACAGGGGGACCTGTGGGTATATTTT
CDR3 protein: CASSSGQGDLWVYF

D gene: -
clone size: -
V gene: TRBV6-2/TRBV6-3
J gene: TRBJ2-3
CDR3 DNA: TGTGCCAGCAGTTCCCTCCATCGGCTGACAGATACGCAGTATTTT
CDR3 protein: CASSSLHRLTDTQYF

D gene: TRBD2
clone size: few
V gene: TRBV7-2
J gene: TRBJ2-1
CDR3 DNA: TGTGCCAGCAGCTTAGCGGGGGGTAGCGGGGGCGGGCGCAATGAGCAGTTCTTC
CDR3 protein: CASSLAGGSGGGRNEQFF

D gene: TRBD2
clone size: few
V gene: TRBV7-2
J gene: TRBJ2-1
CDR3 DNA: TGTGCCAGCCTCACTATTACTAGCGCCCGCTACAATGAGCAGTTCTTC
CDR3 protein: CASLTITSARYNEQFF

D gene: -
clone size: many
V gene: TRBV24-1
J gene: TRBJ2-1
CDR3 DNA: TGTGCCACCAGTGATTTTCCAGGGTCGGACTCGGACAATGAGCAGTTCTTC
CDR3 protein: CATSDFPGSDSDNEQFF

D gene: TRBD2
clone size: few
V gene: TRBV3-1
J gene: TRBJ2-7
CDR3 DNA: TGTGCCAGCAGCTCTAGCGGAGAACCCTACGAGCAGTACTTC
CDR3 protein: CASSSSGEPYEQYF

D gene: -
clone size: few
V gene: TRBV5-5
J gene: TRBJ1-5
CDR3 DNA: TGTTTTGGGGGGGGTCCACTGGAGGAGCCCCAGCATTTT
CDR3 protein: CFGGGPLEEPQHF

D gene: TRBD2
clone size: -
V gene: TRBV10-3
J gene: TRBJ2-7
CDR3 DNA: TGTGCCATCAGTCGACTAGCGGGAGTCTCGCAAGACGAGCAGTACTTC
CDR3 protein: CAISRLAGVSQDEQYF

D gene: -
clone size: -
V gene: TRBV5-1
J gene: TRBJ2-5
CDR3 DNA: TGCGCCAGCAGTGTATCGGGAGTGTCCCAAGAGACCCAGTACTTC
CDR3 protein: CASSVSGVSQETQYF

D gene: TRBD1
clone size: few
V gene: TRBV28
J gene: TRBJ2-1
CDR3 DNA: TGTGCCAGCAGTGGGACAGGGTTTGGCGAGCAGTTCTTC
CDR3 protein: CASSGTGFGEQFF

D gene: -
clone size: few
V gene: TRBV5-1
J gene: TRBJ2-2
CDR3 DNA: TGCGCCAGCGGGGACGGGCAGAACACCGGGGAGCTGTTTTTT
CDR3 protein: CASGDGQNTGELFF

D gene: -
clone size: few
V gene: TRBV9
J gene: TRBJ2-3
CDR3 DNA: TGTGCCAGCAGCCTACTAGACACTTTCACAGATACGCAGTATTTT
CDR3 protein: CASSLLDTFTDTQYF

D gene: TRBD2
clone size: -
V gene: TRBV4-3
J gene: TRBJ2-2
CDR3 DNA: TGCGCCAGCAGCCAAGACTGGGGTAGCGGGAGCCCTCGGGGGCTGTTTTTT
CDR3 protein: CASSQDWGSGSPRGLFF

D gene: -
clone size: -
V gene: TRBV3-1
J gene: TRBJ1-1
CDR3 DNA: TGTGCCAGCACCCTCGCGCGTTTGAACACTGAAGCTTTCTTT
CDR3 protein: CASTLARLNTEAFF

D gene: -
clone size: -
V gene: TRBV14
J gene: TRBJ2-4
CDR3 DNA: TGTGCCAGCAGCCGCGCCGGCAAAAACATTCAGTACTTC
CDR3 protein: CASSRAGKNIQYF

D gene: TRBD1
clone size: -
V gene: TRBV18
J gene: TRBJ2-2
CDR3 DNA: TGTGCCAGCTCACTTCTCTCTGGACAGGGCTCTTATAACACCGGGGAGCTGTTTTTT
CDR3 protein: CASSLLSGQGSYNTGELFF

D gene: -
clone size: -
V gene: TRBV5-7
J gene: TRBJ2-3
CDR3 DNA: TGTGCCAGCAGCGCCAGACAGCTACTCACAGATACGCAGTATTTT
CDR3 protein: CASSARQLLTDTQYF

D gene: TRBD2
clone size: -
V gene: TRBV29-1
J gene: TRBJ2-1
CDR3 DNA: TGCAGCGTGCTAGCGGGAGGGCCCTACAATGAGCAGTTCTTC
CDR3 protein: CSVLAGGPYNEQFF

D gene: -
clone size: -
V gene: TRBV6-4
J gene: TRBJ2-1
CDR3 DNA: TGTGCCAGCACGGCTCTTGAGGTTGGGGGGAATGAGCAGTTCTTC
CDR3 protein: CASTALEVGGNEQFF

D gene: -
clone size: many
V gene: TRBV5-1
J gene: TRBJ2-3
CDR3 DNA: TGCGCCAGCCGGCCTAGAGACACAGATACGCAGTATTTT
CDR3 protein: CASRPRDTDTQYF

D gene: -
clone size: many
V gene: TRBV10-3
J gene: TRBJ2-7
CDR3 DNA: TGTGCCATCAGTGAGTCAGGCAGGGACTACGAGCAGTACTTC
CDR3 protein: CAISESGRDYEQYF

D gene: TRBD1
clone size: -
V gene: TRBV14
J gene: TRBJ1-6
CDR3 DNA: TGTGCCAGCAGCCTGGACAGGTTCGGCTCACCCCTCCACTTT
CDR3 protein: CASSLDRFGSPLHF

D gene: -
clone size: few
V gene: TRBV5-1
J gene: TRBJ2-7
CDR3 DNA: TGCGCCAGCAGCCCCGACATCCCGAAGGGGGCCTACGAGCAGTACTTC
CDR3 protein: CASSPDIPKGAYEQYF

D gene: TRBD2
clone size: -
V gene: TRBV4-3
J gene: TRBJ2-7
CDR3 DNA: TGCGCCAGCAGCCAAGAAGTGGTAGGTACTAGCGGGAGAGGCGAGCAGTACTTC
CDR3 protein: CASSQEVVGTSGRGEQYF

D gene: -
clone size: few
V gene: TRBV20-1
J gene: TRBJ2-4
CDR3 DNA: TGCAGTGCTAGGGACTACAGGGTAGCCAAAAACATTCAGTACTTC
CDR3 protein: CSARDYRVAKNIQYF

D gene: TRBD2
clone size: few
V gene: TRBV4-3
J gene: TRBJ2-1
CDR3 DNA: TGCGCCAGCAGCCAAGAAATTTTCACTACCCCTAGCGGGAGCAATGAGCAGTTCTTC
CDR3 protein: CASSQEIFTTPSGSNEQFF

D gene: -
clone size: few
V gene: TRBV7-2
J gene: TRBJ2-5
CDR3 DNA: TGTGCCAGCAGCTTAGCCTGGGTCGGGGTTGACGAGACCCAGTACTTC
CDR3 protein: CASSLAWVGVDETQYF

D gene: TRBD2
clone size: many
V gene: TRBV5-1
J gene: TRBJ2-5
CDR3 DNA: TGCGCCAGCAGCTTGGCCGCGGGACTAGCGGGAGGATTTCTCCAAGAGACCCAGTACTTC
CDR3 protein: CASSLAAGLAGGFLQETQYF

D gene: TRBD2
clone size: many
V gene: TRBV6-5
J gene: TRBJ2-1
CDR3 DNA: TGTGCCAGCAGTTACTCGCACAGGGCCACTAGCGGGAGTCATGAGCAGTTCTTC
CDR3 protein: CASSYSHRATSGSHEQFF

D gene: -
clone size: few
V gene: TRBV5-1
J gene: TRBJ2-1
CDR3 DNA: TGCGCCAGCAGCTTGGTGTTTAGCTACAATGAGCAGTTCTTC
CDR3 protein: CASSLVFSYNEQFF

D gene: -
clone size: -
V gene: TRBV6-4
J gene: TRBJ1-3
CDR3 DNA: TGTGCCAGCAGTGAGGCCAACAGGGAACGGAACACCATATATTTT
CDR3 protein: CASSEANRERNTIYF

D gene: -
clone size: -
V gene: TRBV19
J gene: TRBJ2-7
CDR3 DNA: TGTGCCAGTAGTACAATATCAGACACAAGCGAGGAGCAGTACTTC
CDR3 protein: CASSTISDTSEEQYF

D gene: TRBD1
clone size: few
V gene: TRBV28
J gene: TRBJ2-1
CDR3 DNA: TGTGCCAGCAGTTTAGGGGACAGGGTATACAATGAGCAGTTCTTC
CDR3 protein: CASSLGDRVYNEQFF

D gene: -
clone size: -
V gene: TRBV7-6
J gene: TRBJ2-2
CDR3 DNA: TGTGCCAGCAGCTCCCCGGGGTCGTCCACCGGGGAGCTGTTTTTT
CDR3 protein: CASSSPGSSTGELFF

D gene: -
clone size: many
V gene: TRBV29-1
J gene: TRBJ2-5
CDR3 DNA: TGCAGCGGCTCCCAGGGGCAAGAGACCCAGTACTTC
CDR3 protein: CSGSQGQETQYF

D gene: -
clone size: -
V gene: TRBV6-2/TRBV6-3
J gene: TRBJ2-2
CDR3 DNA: TGTGCCAGCATGCTGGGCGGCACCGGGGAGCTGTTTTTT
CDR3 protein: CASMLGGTGELFF

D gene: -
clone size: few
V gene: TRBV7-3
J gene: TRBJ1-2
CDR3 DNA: TGTGCCAGCAGCTTAAATCGCGGGACGGGCTATGGCTACACCTTC
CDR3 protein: CASSLNRGTGYGYTF

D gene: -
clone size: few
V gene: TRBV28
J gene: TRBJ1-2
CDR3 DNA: TGTGCCAGCAGTTACGGGGATAATCGTGGCTACACCTTC
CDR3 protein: CASSYGDNRGYTF

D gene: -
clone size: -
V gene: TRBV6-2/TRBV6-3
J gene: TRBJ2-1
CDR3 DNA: TGTGCCAGCAGTTACGGGGGGAGTGAGCAGTTCTTC
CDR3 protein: CASSYGGSEQFF

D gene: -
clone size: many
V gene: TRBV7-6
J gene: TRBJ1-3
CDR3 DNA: TGTGCCAGCAGCCTTCGGACGGTTGGAAACACCATATATTTT
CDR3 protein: CASSLRTVGNTIYF

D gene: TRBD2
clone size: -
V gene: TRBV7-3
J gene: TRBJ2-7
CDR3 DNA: TGTGCCAGCAGCATCACCGGGACTAGCGTATCCTACGAGCAGTACTTC
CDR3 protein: CASSITGTSVSYEQYF

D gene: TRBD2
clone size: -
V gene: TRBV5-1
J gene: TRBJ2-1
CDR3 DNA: TGCGCCAGCAGCCCCGGTGGGCTAGCGGGACTGGGTGAGCAGTTCTTC
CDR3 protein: CASSPGGLAGLGEQFF

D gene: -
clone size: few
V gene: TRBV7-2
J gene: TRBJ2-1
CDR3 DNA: TGTGCCAGCAGCGCCATTCCCCCGGGAGTTAATGAGCAGTTCTTC
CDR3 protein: CASSAIPPGVNEQFF

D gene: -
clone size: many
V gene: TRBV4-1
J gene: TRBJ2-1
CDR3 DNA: TGCGCCAGCAGCCAAACTTTCGGGGAGAACTCCCCCCTCTTC
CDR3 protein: CASSQTFGENSPLF

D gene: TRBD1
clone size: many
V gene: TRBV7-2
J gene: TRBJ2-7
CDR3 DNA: TGTGCCAGCAGCTCGGGACAGGGGTTATCCTACGAGCAGTACTTC
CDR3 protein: CASSSGQGLSYEQYF

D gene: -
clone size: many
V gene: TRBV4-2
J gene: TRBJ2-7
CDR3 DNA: TGTGCCAGCAGCCAAGATAGAGAGACAGTGGCCTACGAGCAGTACTTC
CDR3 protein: CASSQDRETVAYEQYF

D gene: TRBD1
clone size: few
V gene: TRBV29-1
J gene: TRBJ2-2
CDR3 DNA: TGCAGCGTGGACAGTGCGACAGGGTCAACCGGGGAGCTGTTTTTT
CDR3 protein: CSVDSATGSTGELFF

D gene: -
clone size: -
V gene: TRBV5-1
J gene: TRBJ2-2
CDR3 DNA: TGCGCCAGCACCCCTCAGATCACCGGGGAGCTGTTTTTT
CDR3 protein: CASTPQITGELFF

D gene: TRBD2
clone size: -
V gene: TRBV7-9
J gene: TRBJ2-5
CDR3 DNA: TGTGCCAGCATCCTGCGGGGGGCGTCAGAGACCCAGTACTTC
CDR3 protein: CASILRGASETQYF